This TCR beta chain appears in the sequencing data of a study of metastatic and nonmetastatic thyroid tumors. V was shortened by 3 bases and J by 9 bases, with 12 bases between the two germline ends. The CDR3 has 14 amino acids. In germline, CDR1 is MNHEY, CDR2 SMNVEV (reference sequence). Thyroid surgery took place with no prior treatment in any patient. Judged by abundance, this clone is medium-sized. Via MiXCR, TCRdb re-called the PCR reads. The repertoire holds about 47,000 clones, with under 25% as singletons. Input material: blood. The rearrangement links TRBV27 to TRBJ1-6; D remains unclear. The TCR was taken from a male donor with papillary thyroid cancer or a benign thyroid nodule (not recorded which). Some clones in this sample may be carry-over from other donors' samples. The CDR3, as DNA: TGTGCCAGCAGTTTTCGCGACGCTGGTTCACCCCTCCACTTT. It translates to CASSFRDAGSPLHF.